This passage covers 32 T cell receptor beta chains from one sample sequenced in a study of CD4+ T cells in melanoma. Repertoires were generated with immunoSEQ multiplex PCR, while TCRdb's copy carries only in-frame clones and drops some. The sample has some 47,000 clones; 80% to 90% are singletons. Specimen: peripheral blood. The receptor set was obtained from a human donor with melanoma.

The chain employs TRBV13 and TRBJ1-6, with D perhaps matching TRBD1 (6 bases). CDR1 and CDR2 from the germline V gene are PRHDT and FYEKMQ (reference sequence). With 7 bases removed from V and 9 bases from J, the gap between germline ends came to 22 bases. The CDR3 has 16 residues. Here the CDR3 reads CASTPHGAGARSPLHF. The CDR3 DNA is TGTGCCAGCACCCCTCATGGAGCAGGGGCTCGTTCACCCCTCCACTTT.

This chain's CDR3 is CAISAAGGATDTQYF. CDR3 DNA sequence: TGTGCCATCAGTGCCGCTGGGGGGGCTACAGATACGCAGTATTTT. V gene TRBV10-3 combines with J gene TRBJ2-3, with D maybe TRBD2 (7 bases). V dropped 4 bases and J dropped 3 bases, with 14 bases sitting between them. This CDR3 region has 15 residues. Germline CDR1 ENHRY, CDR2 SYGVKD.

The chain employs TRBV7-2 and TRBJ1-3, with D hard to call. With 4 bases removed from V and 0 bases from J, the gap between germline ends came to 10 bases. CDR1 SGHTA and CDR2 FQGNSA come from the germline V gene. The CDR3 contains 15 residues. CDR3 sequence: CASSYDGSSGNTIYF. CDR3 coding DNA: TGTGCCAGCAGCTACGACGGGAGCTCTGGAAACACCATATATTTT.

This clone has only one observation. This rearrangement joins TRBV6-5 to TRBJ1-1; D is undetermined. The germline V gene has CDR1 MNHEY and CDR2 SVGAGI. Trimming pared 0 bases from V and 0 bases from J, leaving 5 bases between. This CDR3 contains 14 residues. The CDR3 bases are TGTGCCAGCAGTTACTCGTTAGTGAACACTGAAGCTTTCTTT. This translates into CASSYSLVNTEAFF.

CDR3 sequence (DNA): TGTGCCAGTAGCCCGCCCGGGACAGAAAATGAAAAACTGTTTTTT. Translated: CASSPPGTENEKLFF. V and J are TRBV19 and TRBJ1-4; 7 positions agree with TRBD1. The V and J ends lost 6 bases and 5 bases, in that order; junction bases with no gene match: 9. This CDR3 has 15 residues. CDR1 is LNHDA and CDR2 is SQIVND in the germline V gene (reference sequence).

V usage is TRBV28 and J usage is TRBJ2-5; D is unclear. CDR1 is MDHEN and CDR2 is SYDVKM in the germline V gene. The V end was cut by 3 bases, the J end by 3 bases, with 14 bases between. The CDR3 extends over 15 amino acids. This chain's CDR3 is CASSFQRVQKETQYF. Written as DNA, the CDR3 is TGTGCCAGCAGTTTCCAAAGGGTGCAGAAAGAGACCCAGTACTTC.

This chain uses TRBV7-9 with TRBJ1-6; D not certain. Trimming took 5 bases from V and 7 from J, leaving 9 bases between them. CDR3 size: 13 residues. CDR1 and CDR2 (germline): SEHNR, FQNEAQ (reference sequence). Here the CDR3 reads CASSRTPNSPLHF. Written as DNA, the CDR3 is TGTGCCAGCAGCCGGACTCCAAATTCACCCCTCCACTTT.

V usage is TRBV9 and J usage is TRBJ2-1; D possibly corresponds to TRBD2 (5 bases). CDR3 length: 12 residues. Between the trimmed V and J ends, which lost 3 bases and 4 bases, there was a span of 5 bases. Germline CDR1 SGDLS, CDR2 YYNGEE. The CDR3 protein is CASSGTYNEQFF. DNA of the CDR3: TGTGCCAGCAGCGGGACTTACAATGAGCAGTTCTTC.

CDR3 residues: CASRDGGAASYEQYF. The CDR3, as DNA: TGTGCCAGTAGGGACGGCGGGGCCGCATCCTACGAGCAGTACTTC. The rearrangement links TRBV19 to TRBJ2-7; D possibly corresponds to TRBD2 (6 bases). With 6 bases removed from V and 1 base from J, the gap between germline ends came to 16 bases. Germline assignment: CDR1 LNHDA and CDR2 SQIVND (reference sequence). This CDR3 has 15 amino acids.

Here the CDR3 reads CASSLSRYGEKLFF. CDR3 DNA: TGCGCCAGCAGCTTGAGCCGATACGGAGAAAAACTGTTTTTT. The chain links TRBV5-1 to TRBJ1-4, with D uncertain. Germline CDR1 is SGHRS and CDR2 is YFSETQ. Trimming pared 1 base from V and 8 bases from J, leaving 12 bases between. The CDR3 runs 14 residues.

The gene calls are TRBV6-5 and TRBJ1-1; D is perhaps TRBD1 (5 bases). Germline V gene sequence: CDR1 MNHEY, CDR2 SVGAGI. The CDR3 runs to 16 residues. The V and J ends lost 3 bases and 3 bases respectively, with 17 bases between them. The CDR3 loop is CASSYYDVGRDTEAFF. As DNA, the CDR3 is TGTGCCAGCAGTTATTATGATGTGGGGCGGGACACTGAAGCTTTCTTT.

This chain uses TRBV28 with TRBJ2-3; D ambiguous. The CDR3 has 14 amino acids. Germline lookup yields CDR1 MDHEN and CDR2 SYDVKM. The V end lost 6 bases, the J end lost 0 bases, and 10 bases lay between the germline ends. The CDR3 loop reads CASRIDPSTDTQYF. CDR3 nucleotides: TGTGCCAGCAGAATAGACCCAAGCACAGATACGCAGTATTTT.

This clone has only one observation. J is TRBJ1-1 and V is TRBV5-4; the match to TRBD1 covers 8 bases. Germline assignment: CDR1 SGHNT and CDR2 YYREEE (reference sequence). The CDR3 sequence is 17 residues long. The junction had 18 bases not matched to a gene; V was cut back by 3 bases and J by 8 bases. The CDR3: CASSSRGGTGPALEAFF. In DNA, the CDR3 is TGTGCCAGCAGCTCCCGGGGTGGGACAGGCCCCGCTCTCGAAGCTTTCTTT.

Only one count was recorded for this clone. V usage is TRBV7-2 and J usage is TRBJ1-1; 7 bases line up with TRBD1. CDR3 length equals 15 residues. Germline V CDR1 and CDR2: SGHTA, FQGNSA. After removal of 3 bases from V and 5 bases from J, the junction contained 9 bases not matched to a gene. The CDR3 DNA is TGTGCCAGCAGCTTGGAGGGGGCCATAAGGACTGAAGCTTTCTTT. Protein sequence: CASSLEGAIRTEAFF. Full variable domain (outside the CDR3, taken from reference TRBV7-2 and TRBJ1-1): GAGVSQSPSNKVTEKGKDVELRCDPISGHTALYWYRQSLGQGLEFLIYFQGNSAPDKSGLPSDRFSAERTGGSVSTLTIQRTQQEDSAVYLCASSLEGAIRTEAFFGQGTRLTVV.

The V call is TRBV2, the J call TRBJ2-3; no reliable D call. V was pared by 7 bases and J by 10 bases, with 18 bases between. Germline V CDR1 and CDR2: SNHLY, FYNNEI. The CDR3 loop spans 13 amino acids. Here the CDR3 reads CASIPGQLVAQYF. The CDR3 nucleotides are TGTGCCAGCATCCCGGGCCAACTGGTGGCGCAGTATTTT. Based on the CDR3 plus reference TRBV2 and TRBJ2-3, the full variable domain is EPEVTQTPSHQVTQMGQEVILRCVPISNHLYFYWYRQILGQKVEFLVSFYNNEISEKSEIFDDQFSVERPDGSNFTLKIRSTKLEDSAMYFCASIPGQLVAQYFGPGTRLTVL.

This chain uses TRBV5-1 with TRBJ2-7, with D possibly being TRBD2 (6 bases). The CDR3 has 13 residues. The V end was cut by 0 bases, the J end by 6 bases, with 10 bases between. Germline V gene sequence: CDR1 SGHRS, CDR2 YFSETQ. The CDR3 here is CASSLEASAEQYF. CDR3 in DNA: TGCGCCAGCAGCTTGGAGGCTAGCGCCGAGCAGTACTTC. Full variable domain (remainder filled in from reference TRBV5-1 and TRBJ2-7): KAGVTQTPRYLIKTRGQQVTLSCSPISGHRSVSWYQQTPGQGLQFLFEYFSETQRNKGNFPGRFSGRQFSNSRSEMNVSTLELGDSALYLCASSLEASAEQYFGPGTRLTVT.

The V call is TRBV14, the J call TRBJ1-2, with no clear D. This CDR3 comprises 13 residues. CDR1 is SGHDN and CDR2 is FVKESK in the germline V gene. V dropped 5 bases and J dropped 4 bases, with 11 bases sitting between them. CDR3 amino acids: CASSFGRVYGYTF. CDR3 coding DNA: TGTGCCAGCAGCTTTGGGAGGGTCTATGGCTACACCTTC.

This clone has only a few counts. The V gene is TRBV11-3, the J gene TRBJ2-2; D is unclear. CDR3 length: 12 amino acids. Germline V lookup: CDR1 SGHNT, CDR2 YENEEA. The V end lost 5 bases, the J end lost 8 bases, and 9 bases lay between the germline ends. CDR3 protein: CASSLIRGELFF. The CDR3 DNA follows: TGTGCCAGCAGCCTAATCAGGGGGGAGCTGTTTTTT.

The rearrangement uses TRBV4-1 and TRBJ2-3; tentative D call: TRBD2 (5 bases). The CDR3 loop spans 13 amino acids. The germline V gene encodes CDR1 MGHRA and CDR2 YSYEKL. V was shortened by 3 bases and J by 9 bases, with 13 bases between the two germline ends. CDR3 in amino acids: CASSHMPGSTQYF. The CDR3 DNA reads as TGCGCCAGCAGCCATATGCCGGGGAGCACGCAGTATTTT.

The chain uses TRBV13 and TRBJ2-1, with 9 bases lining up with TRBD2. Germline V gene sequence: CDR1 PRHDT, CDR2 FYEKMQ (reference sequence). With V trimmed by 0 bases and J by 4 bases, 7 bases remained unmatched. The CDR3 spans 17 residues. The CDR3 reads CASSLGRASGAYNEQFF. The CDR3 DNA is TGTGCCAGCAGCTTAGGCCGAGCTAGCGGGGCTTACAATGAGCAGTTCTTC.

This clone was seen a single time. The chain joins TRBV9 to TRBJ1-1; no clear D. V was clipped by 4 bases and J by 1 base, with 8 bases between them. The germline V gene has CDR1 SGDLS and CDR2 YYNGEE. The length of the CDR3 is 13 residues. Here the CDR3 reads CASSPGKNTEAFF. The CDR3 DNA is TGTGCCAGCAGCCCCGGAAAGAACACTGAAGCTTTCTTT.

This rearrangement joins TRBV2 to TRBJ1-6; D not certain. Germline CDR1 SNHLY, CDR2 FYNNEI. The CDR3 has 12 amino acids. V was pared by 5 bases and J by 9 bases, with 8 bases between. The CDR3 is CASSISLSPLHF. The CDR3 DNA reads as TGTGCCAGCAGTATCTCCCTTTCACCCCTCCACTTT.

V usage is TRBV30 and J usage is TRBJ1-6; TRBD1 agrees at 8 bases. Losses at the gene ends were 5 bases for V and 8 bases for J; bases not matched to a gene: 11. The CDR3 is 15 amino acids. Germline V CDR1 and CDR2: GTSNPN, SVGIG (reference sequence). The CDR3 DNA reads TGTGCCTGGGGGCCAACTGACAGGGGTTATTCACCCCTCCACTTT. Translation: CAWGPTDRGYSPLHF.

The V and J genes are TRBV5-4 and TRBJ2-2; 7 nucleotides match TRBD2. The V gene end was trimmed by 4 bases and the J gene end by 6 bases; junction bases not matched to a gene: 12. The germline gives CDR1 SGHNT, CDR2 YYREEE (reference sequence). This CDR3 comprises 16 residues. The CDR3 DNA sequence: TGTGCCAGCAGCCCGAGGTTAGGGGCGGGGGCCGGGGAGCTGTTTTTT. Protein sequence: CASSPRLGAGAGELFF.

The chain recombines TRBV19 with TRBJ2-6, with 7 bases lining up with TRBD2. The V segment lost 5 bases and the J segment 4 bases; nucleotides outside the gene matches: 2. CDR1 and CDR2 from the germline V gene are LNHDA and SQIVND (reference sequence). The CDR3 covers 14 residues. The CDR3 nucleotides read TGTGCCAGTAGTGGGGGGGTCGGGGCCAACGTCCTGACTTTC. Residues: CASSGGVGANVLTF.

This clone was recorded once. The chain employs TRBV7-2 and TRBJ1-3; D is ambiguous. Trimming left V 4 bases short and J 0 bases short, with 10 bases between. Germline V gene sequence: CDR1 SGHTA, CDR2 FQGNSA. This CDR3 spans 15 amino acids. CDR3 loop: CASSSSISSGNTIYF. The DNA for the CDR3 is TGTGCCAGCAGCTCCAGTATATCCTCTGGAAACACCATATATTTT.

The chain couples TRBV19 to TRBJ1-1; weak D call: TRBD1 (5 bases). The CDR3 length is 14 residues. Trimming took 5 bases from V and 1 from J, leaving 11 bases between them. Germline V lookup: CDR1 LNHDA, CDR2 SQIVND (reference sequence). In DNA form, the CDR3 reads TGTGCCAGTAGTCTTATGACAGCGAACACTGAAGCTTTCTTT. It translates to CASSLMTANTEAFF.

This clone was seen a few times. The chain employs TRBV25-1 and TRBJ2-3; 7 bases align to TRBD1. CDR3 length equals 17 residues. Losses at the gene ends were 1 base for V and 0 bases for J; bases not matched to a gene: 7. Germline-derived CDR1 and CDR2 are MGHDK and SYGVNS. The CDR3 coding sequence is TGTGCCAGCAGTGAATTCAATGGGGGACAGAGCACAGATACGCAGTATTTT. Translation: CASSEFNGGQSTDTQYF. The entire variable domain, with the rest obtained from reference TRBV25-1 and TRBJ2-3, is as follows: EADIYQTPRYLVIGTGKKITLECSQTMGHDKMYWYQQDPGMELHLIHYSYGVNSTEKGDLSSESTVSRIRTEHFPLTLESARPSHTSQYLCASSEFNGGQSTDTQYFGPGTRLTVL.

The chain couples TRBV2 to TRBJ1-2; D gene ambiguous. This CDR3 contains 15 residues. V lost 1 base to trimming and J lost 5 bases, with 14 bases between them. Germline CDR1 reads SNHLY; CDR2 reads FYNNEI. CDR3 bases: TGTGCCAGCAGTGAAGAGGGAGCGGCAGCGTATGGCTACACCTTC. Translated, it gives CASSEEGAAAYGYTF.

The CDR3 region is CASSYGQPMNTEAFF. DNA for the CDR3: TGCGCCAGCAGCTATGGACAGCCCATGAACACTGAAGCTTTCTTT. V usage is TRBV5-1 and J usage is TRBJ1-1; tentatively, D is TRBD1 (6 bases). The length of the CDR3 is 15 residues. V was clipped by 3 bases and J by 0 bases, with 12 bases between them. The germline CDR1 and CDR2 sequences are SGHRS and YFSETQ.

V is TRBV7-2 and J is TRBJ2-7; 8 bases are shared with TRBD1. This CDR3 is 14 amino acids long. The germline gives CDR1 SGHTA, CDR2 FQGNSA. J gave up 2 bases and V 4 bases, and 4 bases lay outside the gene matches. The CDR3 spells CASSSQTGAYEQYF. The CDR3 DNA sequence: TGTGCCAGCAGCTCCCAGACAGGGGCCTACGAGCAGTACTTC.

V usage is TRBV9 and J usage is TRBJ1-2; D is uncertain. In germline, CDR1 is SGDLS, CDR2 YYNGEE. V was trimmed by 0 bases and J by 8 bases, leaving 14 bases between them. The CDR3 extends over 14 amino acids. CDR3 sequence reads: CASSVADGVGGYTF. DNA of the CDR3: TGTGCCAGCAGCGTAGCTGATGGAGTAGGCGGCTACACCTTC.